These T cell receptor beta chains were read from a single sample in a study of CD8+CD57+ T cells in acquired aplastic anemia. Each CDR3 protein gets one entry after TCRdb re-called the reads with MiXCR. The sample carries about 400,000 distinct CDR3 sequences, 65% to 75% recorded once. The sequenced sample consisted of sorted CD4+, CD8+, or CD8+CD57+ T cells (not recorded which) from PBMCs. These receptors were collected from a human donor in good health, serving as a control. Both conserved end residues are part of each CDR3. A D gene is named only where the DNA matches it firmly. Clone size is shown for a subset of rows, as once, few, many or a class of expanded clone.

V: TRBV7-9
D: TRBD1
size: .
J: TRBJ1-2
CDR3: CASSRDRVVPTSSF
DNA: TGTGCCAGCAGCCGAGACAGGGTAGTGCCTACGAGCAGTTTC

V: TRBV2
D: .
size: .
J: TRBJ2-1
CDR3: CASSREFPSPSSYNEQFF
DNA: TGTGCCAGCAGCCGCGAATTCCCTAGCCCCAGCTCCTACAATGAGCAGTTCTTC

V: TRBV2
D: TRBD2
size: .
J: TRBJ2-3
CDR3: CATSSGGTDTQYF
DNA: TGTGCCACCTCCAGCGGGGGCACAGATACGCAGTATTTT

V: TRBV5-1
D: .
size: many
J: TRBJ1-4
CDR3: CASRATDEKLFF
DNA: TGCGCCAGCCGCGCGACAGATGAAAAACTGTTTTTT

V: TRBV9
D: .
size: .
J: TRBJ2-7
CDR3: CASSGIRGKEQYF
DNA: TGTGCCAGCAGCGGCATCCGCGGAAAGGAGCAGTACTTC

V: TRBV10-3
D: TRBD1
size: .
J: TRBJ2-7
CDR3: CAIRAATGGGNEQYF
DNA: TGTGCCATCAGAGCGGCGACAGGGGGGGGGAACGAGCAGTACTTC

V: TRBV9
D: TRBD1
size: .
J: TRBJ1-1
CDR3: CASSVAGQGYEQSEAFF
DNA: TGTGCCAGCAGCGTAGCGGGACAGGGCTACGAGCAGTCTGAAGCTTTCTTT

V: TRBV25-1
D: .
size: .
J: TRBJ1-6
CDR3: CASSGTEGYPLHF
DNA: TGTGCCAGCAGTGGGACAGAGGGGTATCCCCTCCACTTT

V: TRBV7-2
D: .
size: .
J: TRBJ2-3
CDR3: CASSLALHATDKQYF
DNA: TGTGCCAGCAGCTTGGCTCTACACGCCACAGATAAGCAATATTTT

V: TRBV7-2
D: .
size: .
J: TRBJ2-7
CDR3: CASSSNLAFYYNEF
DNA: TGTGCCAGCAGCTCGAATCTAGCGTTCTACTACAATGAGTTC

V: TRBV2
D: .
size: few
J: TRBJ2-7
CDR3: CASTRDWDGSPNSGEQYF
DNA: TGTGCCAGCACCCGAGATTGGGACGGATCCCCGAATTCTGGTGAGCAGTACTTC

V: TRBV5-1
D: TRBD1
size: many
J: TRBJ1-1
CDR3: CASSNARTGYTEAFF
DNA: TGCGCCAGCAGCAACGCGCGGACAGGGTACACTGAAGCTTTCTTT

V: TRBV11-3
D: .
size: once
J: TRBJ2-5
CDR3: CASSPPTGKTQYF
DNA: TGTGCCAGCAGCCCACCAACAGGGAAGACCCAGTACTTC

V: TRBV19
D: .
size: few
J: TRBJ2-6
CDR3: CVNRLYSSGANVLTF
DNA: TGTGTCAATAGGCTATATAGCTCTGGGGCCAACGTCCTGACTTTC

V: TRBV20-1
D: TRBD1
size: .
J: TRBJ1-6
CDR3: CSATGQGSSPLHF
DNA: TGCAGTGCTACCGGACAGGGAAGTTCACCCCTCCACTTT

V: TRBV15
D: .
size: .
J: TRBJ2-7
CDR3: CATSREGGDGKLYF
DNA: TGTGCCACCAGCAGAGAGGGGGGCGACGGCAAACTGTACTTT

V: TRBV7-2
D: .
size: once
J: TRBJ1-6
CDR3: CASSLEWFEQYFGF
DNA: .

V: TRBV7-2
D: .
size: .
J: TRBJ2-7
CDR3: CASSLIGSYEQYF
DNA: TGTGCCAGCAGCTTGATCGGTTCCTACGAGCAGTACTTT

V: TRBV5-1
D: TRBD1
size: once
J: TRBJ2-3
CDR3: CASSRGTGEPYF
DNA: TGCGCCAGCAGCCGAGGGACAGGGGAGCCGTATTTT

V: TRBV25-1
D: .
size: .
J: TRBJ1-6
CDR3: CASSFISWAEGYNSPLHF
DNA: TGTGCCAGCAGTTTTATTAGTTGGGCCGAAGGCTATAATTCACCCCTCCACTTT

V: TRBV24-1
D: .
size: .
J: TRBJ1-1
CDR3: CATRAGVFTEAFF
DNA: TGTGCCACCAGAGCCGGGGTATTCACTGAAGCTTTCTTT

V: TRBV12-3/TRBV12-4
D: .
size: .
J: TRBJ1-5
CDR3: CASGLNENQPQHF
DNA: TGTGCTAGTGGGTTAAACGAGAATCAGCCCCAGCATTTT

V: TRBV7-3
D: .
size: once
J: TRBJ2-1
CDR3: CASSFPGLQNEQFF
DNA: TGTGCCAGCAGCTTTCCAGGGTTACAGAATGAGCAGTTCTTT

V: TRBV10-3
D: .
size: .
J: TRBJ2-7
CDR3: CAISTPTYEQYF
DNA: TGTGCCATCAGCACACCTACCTACGAGCAGTACTTC

V: TRBV7-9
D: TRBD1
size: once
J: TRBJ2-2
CDR3: CASSRTAGGNLYGELFF
DNA: TGTGCCAGCAGCCGAACAGCAGGGGGTAACCTCTATGGCGAGCTGTTTTTT

V: TRBV5-4
D: .
size: .
J: TRBJ1-2
CDR3: CASSFGRDGHYGYTF
DNA: TGTGCCAGCAGCTTTGGACGGGACGGCCACTATGGCTACACCTTC

V: TRBV5-5
D: .
size: .
J: TRBJ1-1
CDR3: CASSWDGMTEAFF
DNA: TGTGCCAGCAGCTGGGACGGAATGACTGAAGCTTTCTTT

V: TRBV2
D: .
size: once
J: TRBJ2-3
CDR3: CASSRGWVEDTQYF
DNA: TGTGCCAGCAGTAGGGGGTGGGTGGAAGATACCCAGTATTTT

V: TRBV7-2
D: .
size: many
J: TRBJ1-1
CDR3: CASRLTGTGTEAFF
DNA: TGTGCCAGCAGGCTAACAGGGACGGGTACTGAAGCTTTCTTT

V: TRBV9
D: .
size: once
J: TRBJ2-1
CDR3: CASSYASDSQRASYNEQFF
DNA: TGTGCCAGCAGTTACGCCTCCGACTCGCAGAGGGCGTCCTACAATGAGCAGTTCTTC

V: TRBV12-3/TRBV12-4
D: TRBD1
size: .
J: TRBJ1-1
CDR3: CASRRKRGQGSSTEAFF
DNA: TGTGCCAGCCGCCGAAAACGGGGACAGGGTAGTAGCACTGAAGCTTTCTTT

V: TRBV7-2
D: TRBD2
size: .
J: TRBJ2-3
CDR3: CASSQAGIPALDGSGGATDTQYF
DNA: TGCGCCAGCAGCCAAGCGGGGATCCCGGCCTTAGACGGGAGCGGGGGGGCCACAGATACGCAGTATTTT

V: TRBV24-1
D: .
size: many
J: TRBJ2-7
CDR3: CATSAYQGRSYEQYF
DNA: TGTGCCACCAGTGCCTACCAGGGACGGTCCTACGAGCAGTACTTC

V: TRBV5-6
D: .
size: .
J: TRBJ1-1
CDR3: CASSLMGELGEAFF
DNA: TGTGCCAGCAGCTTGATGGGAGAATTGGGCGAAGCTTTCTTT

V: TRBV7-2
D: TRBD2
size: many
J: TRBJ2-1
CDR3: CASSLIASGYEQFF
DNA: TGTGCCAGCAGCTTAATTGCTAGCGGGTATGAGCAGTTCTTC

V: TRBV11-2
D: .
size: .
J: TRBJ2-1
CDR3: CASSFTRPSYNEQFF
DNA: TGTGCCAGCAGCTTCACTAGGCCATCTTACAATGAGCAGTTCTTC

V: TRBV9
D: TRBD1
size: many
J: TRBJ1-2
CDR3: CASSGRTGNIYGYTF
DNA: TGTGCCAGCAGCGGGAGGACAGGGAATATATATGGCTACACCTTC

V: TRBV5-1
D: TRBD1
size: .
J: TRBJ2-7
CDR3: CASSLVSGGRGWEQYF
DNA: TGCGCCAGCAGCTTGGTTTCAGGGGGCAGGGGTTGGGAGCAGTACTTC

V: TRBV7-4
D: .
size: .
J: TRBJ2-7
CDR3: CASSTDPWAGETMF
DNA: TGTGCCAGCAGCACAGATCCGTGGGCAGGGGAGACTATGTTC

V: TRBV12-3/TRBV12-4
D: .
size: .
J: TRBJ2-2
CDR3: CASSSPFRLRFGELFF
DNA: .

V: TRBV12-3/TRBV12-4
D: .
size: .
J: TRBJ1-2
CDR3: CASNSGANYGYTF
DNA: TGTGCCAGCAACTCAGGGGCTAACTATGGCTACACCTTC

V: TRBV7-8
D: .
size: .
J: TRBJ1-4
CDR3: CASRTAGQANYYLFF
DNA: TGTGCCAGCAGGACAGCCGGACAAGCGAATTACTACCTGTTTTTT

V: TRBV20-1
D: .
size: .
J: TRBJ2-7
CDR3: CSARGGTYKQYF
DNA: TGCAGTGCTAGGGGTGGGACCTACAAGCAGTACTTC

V: TRBV10-3
D: TRBD1
size: many
J: TRBJ1-1
CDR3: CAISSDRGEAFF
DNA: TGTGCCATCAGTTCCGACAGGGGTGAAGCTTTCTTT

V: TRBV7-2
D: TRBD2
size: .
J: TRBJ2-5
CDR3: CASSLEGSAGEEETQYF
DNA: TGTGCCAGCAGCTTAGAGGGGTCAGCGGGGGAGGAAGAGACCCAGTACTTC

V: TRBV9
D: .
size: .
J: TRBJ2-7
CDR3: CASTFGRNYGYTYF
DNA: TGTGCCAGCACCTTCGGACGGAACTATGGCTACACCTACTTC

V: TRBV7-9
D: .
size: .
J: TRBJ1-4
CDR3: CASSAHGVNVRLLF
DNA: TGTGCCAGCAGCGCTCACGGGGTTAATGTAAGGCTGTTGTTT

V: TRBV29-1
D: .
size: .
J: TRBJ2-7
CDR3: CSVAPKEGYEQYF
DNA: TGCAGCGTTGCCCCCAAGGAGGGGTACGAGCAGTACTTC